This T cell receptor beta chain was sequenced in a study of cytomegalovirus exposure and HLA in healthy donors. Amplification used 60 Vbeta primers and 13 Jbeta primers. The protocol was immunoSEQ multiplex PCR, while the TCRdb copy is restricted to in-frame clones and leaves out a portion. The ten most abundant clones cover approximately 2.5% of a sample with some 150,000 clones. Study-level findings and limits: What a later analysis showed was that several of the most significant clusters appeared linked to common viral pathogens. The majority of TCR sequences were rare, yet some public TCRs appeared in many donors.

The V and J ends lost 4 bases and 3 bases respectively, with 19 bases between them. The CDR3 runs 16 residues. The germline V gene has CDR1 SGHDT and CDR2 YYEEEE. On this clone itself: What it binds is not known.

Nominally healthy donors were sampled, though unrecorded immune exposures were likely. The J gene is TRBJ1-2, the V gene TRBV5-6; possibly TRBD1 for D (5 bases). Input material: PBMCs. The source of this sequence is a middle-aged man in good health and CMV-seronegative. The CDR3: CASSPLDTLSDYGYTF. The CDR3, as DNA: TGTGCCAGCAGCCCACTGGACACCCTTTCTGACTATGGCTACACCTTC.